Below, 29 T cell receptor beta chains from the same sample are listed, as sequenced in a study of metastatic and nonmetastatic thyroid tumors. No treatment had been given to any patient before thyroid surgery. TCRdb re-called the PCR reads through MiXCR. The sample holds over 20,000 clones, roughly a sixth seen once. Sequencing was done on a sample of tumor tissue. These receptors originate from a female donor with papillary thyroid cancer or a benign thyroid nodule (not recorded which). Some clones in this sample may be carry-over from other donors' samples.

CDR3 nucleotides: TGTGCCAGCAGTTACTCGAGAGGCCCTAGCAAAACCAGTGAGCAGTTCTTC. It translates to CASSYSRGPSKTSEQFF. This chain joins TRBV6-5 and TRBJ2-1; D perhaps matches TRBD2 (5 bases). Looked up from germline, CDR1 is MNHEY and CDR2 is SVGAGI. This CDR3 contains 17 residues. The ends were cut back, 0 bases at V and 9 bases at J, with 21 bases in the middle.

The rearrangement joins TRBV24-1 to TRBJ2-3; 7 bases agree with TRBD2. V lost 2 bases and J lost 6; bases outside the gene matches: 13. The CDR3 has 17 residues. Germline V gene data show CDR1 as KGHDR and CDR2 as SFDVKD. The CDR3 coding sequence is TGTGCCACCAGTGATTCAACCGGACTAGACGTGACCGATACGCAGTATTTT. As protein: CATSDSTGLDVTDTQYF.

In its sample, this clone was seen many times. The rearrangement joins TRBV28 to TRBJ1-5, with D tentatively TRBD1 (6 bases). Germline CDR1 is MDHEN and CDR2 is SYDVKM. The CDR3 spans 15 residues. Trimming took 10 bases from V and 2 from J, leaving 18 bases between them. CDR3 sequence (DNA): TGTGCCACGTGCGGCAGGGGATTCGGCAATCAGCCCCAGCATTTT. This encodes CATCGRGFGNQPQHF.

This clone has ten or more counts. The chain has TRBV5-1 and TRBJ1-5; possible D gene TRBD1, 5 bases. V was pared by 4 bases and J by 4 bases, with 12 bases between. CDR1 SGHRS and CDR2 YFSETQ come from the germline V gene. The CDR3 has 14 amino acids. CDR3 bases: TGCGCCAGCAGCGGGGGACCCGGGAATCAGCCCCAGCATTTT. Its translation: CASSGGPGNQPQHF.

At least ten counts were recorded for this clone. J is TRBJ2-3 and V is TRBV9; D might be TRBD2 (5 bases). The germline V gene has CDR1 SGDLS and CDR2 YYNGEE. This CDR3 region has 14 residues. Deletions cut 1 base from V and 6 bases from J, with 12 bases between. Here the CDR3 reads CASSVIEGVDTQYF. The DNA of the CDR3 is TGTGCCAGCAGCGTAATAGAGGGAGTGGATACGCAGTATTTT.

This clone was counted ten times or more. The genes are TRBV5-1 and TRBJ1-5; D remains ambiguous. There are 13 residues in the CDR3. V lost 0 bases, J lost 7 bases, and 8 bases lay in between. Germline V gene lookup returns CDR1 SGHRS and CDR2 YFSETQ. The CDR3 nucleotides read TGCGCCAGCAGCTTGGCCCCTAGCCAGCCCCAGCATTTT. Its protein product is CASSLAPSQPQHF.

This clone was picked up one time. The conserved closing phenylalanine or tryptophan is absent in this CDR3, likely reflecting a read error. The CDR3 DNA follows: TGTGCCAGCGCGGGCACTAGCGGAGTCACAGATACGCAGTATCTT. Protein sequence: CASAGTSGVTDTQYL. V and J are TRBV11-1 and TRBJ2-3, with 8 bases fitting TRBD2. This CDR3 is 15 amino acids long. V trimming: 8 bases; J trimming: 2 bases; junction bases outside the gene matches: 9. Germline lookup yields CDR1 SGHAT and CDR2 FQDESV (reference sequence).

This clone was detected many times. The rearrangement joins TRBV12-3 or TRBV12-4 to TRBJ1-2; 7 bases fit TRBD1. This CDR3 contains 17 residues. V lost 3 bases, J lost 8 bases, and 18 bases stayed unmatched. CDR3 DNA sequence: TGTGCCAGCAGTTTGGGAGACGGGGACAGCACCGCGTTGGGCTACACCTTC. Translating it yields CASSLGDGDSTALGYTF.

The sample holds many counts of this clone. The germline gene is not matched at one end of the junction; a read error may be the cause. The V gene is TRBV7-7, the J gene TRBJ1-4; 7 bases are a match to TRBD1. CDR3 length equals 14 residues. Germline V CDR1 and CDR2: SSHAT, FNYEAQ (reference sequence). Here the CDR3 DNA reads TGTGCTAGCAGCCCGACAGGGCTGAATGAAAAACTGTTTTTT. Translating gives CASSPTGLNEKLFF. Filled out from reference TRBV7-7 and TRBJ1-4, the complete variable domain reads GAGVSQSPRYKVTKRGQDVTLRCDPISSHATLYWYQQALGQGPEFLTYFNYEAQPDKSGLPSDRFSAERPEGSISTLTIQRTEQRDSAMYRCASSPTGLNEKLFFGSGTQLSVL.

This clone was detected many times. Other nucleotide sequences in the sample specify the same CDR3. The rearrangement joins TRBV9 to TRBJ2-3; D perhaps matches TRBD1 (6 bases). Deletions cut 4 bases from V and 1 base from J, with 13 bases between. The CDR3 is 15 amino acids. Germline CDR1 is SGDLS and CDR2 is YYNGEE. The CDR3 here is CASSFYRAGTDTQYF. CDR3 coding DNA: TGTGCCAGCAGCTTTTACAGGGCCGGCACAGATACGCAGTATTTT. The whole variable domain, remainder taken from reference TRBV9 and TRBJ2-3, is DSGVTQTPKHLITATGQRVTLRCSPRSGDLSVYWYQQSLDQGLQFLIQYYNGEERAKGNILERFSAQQFPDLHSELNLSSLELGDSALYFCASSFYRAGTDTQYFGPGTRLTVL.

This clone was recorded many times. Other DNA sequences in the sample encode the same CDR3. The chain employs TRBV27 and TRBJ1-4; D is possibly TRBD1 (5 bases). CDR3 size: 11 residues. The V and J ends lost 4 bases and 10 bases respectively, with 7 bases between them. From germline, CDR1 is MNHEY and CDR2 SMNVEV (reference sequence). The CDR3 here is CASSSGGKLFF. DNA for the CDR3: TGTGCCAGCAGTTCGGGGGGAAAACTGTTTTTT.

At least ten counts were recorded for this clone. The chain combines TRBV7-2 with TRBJ2-5; D not certain. The germline CDR1 and CDR2 sequences are SGHTA and FQGNSA. The V end lost 1 base, the J end lost 2 bases, and 11 bases lay between the germline ends. The CDR3 extends over 15 amino acids. The chain's CDR3 is CASSLDRFRQETQYF. In DNA, the CDR3 is TGTGCCAGCAGCTTAGATAGATTTAGGCAAGAGACCCAGTACTTC.

This sequence joins TRBV7-2 and TRBJ2-3; D possibly corresponds to TRBD2 (5 bases). The CDR3 loop spans 14 amino acids. Germline CDR1 and CDR2: SGHTA and FQGNSA. V was pared by 5 bases and J by 8 bases, with 17 bases between. The CDR3 spells CASSHTGPGSTQYF. CDR3 sequence (DNA): TGTGCCAGCAGCCATACCGGGCCGGGATCTACGCAGTATTTT.

This clone was seen many times. V is TRBV5-1 and J is TRBJ2-1; D may be TRBD2 (6 bases). CDR3 size: 15 residues. V lost 0 bases and J lost 9, with 16 bases in between. From germline, CDR1 is SGHRS and CDR2 YFSETQ. The chain's CDR3 is CASSLAADSGGEQFF. CDR3 bases: TGCGCCAGCAGCTTGGCCGCGGACTCCGGGGGTGAGCAGTTCTTC.

This clone was counted many times. The V and J genes are TRBV28 and TRBJ2-5; TRBD1 is a possible D gene (7 bases). Germline V gene lookup returns CDR1 MDHEN and CDR2 SYDVKM. Between the trimmed V and J ends, which lost 2 bases and 4 bases, there was a span of 11 bases. This CDR3 has 14 amino acids. The CDR3 region is CASSLMRDRETQYF. CDR3 sequence (DNA): TGTGCCAGCAGTTTAATGCGGGACAGAGAGACCCAGTACTTC.

Ten or more counts support this clone. V is TRBV6-1 and J is TRBJ1-3; D gene unclear. Deletions cut 5 bases from V and 0 bases from J, with 14 bases between. The CDR3 spans 16 residues. Per germline, CDR1 MNHNS and CDR2 SASEGT. The CDR3 region has the DNA TGTGCCAGCAGTTTGGGTGGGTGGAGCTCTGGAAACACCATATATTTT. Its translation: CASSLGGWSSGNTIYF.

At least ten counts were recorded for this clone. Additional DNA sequences in this sample encode the identical CDR3. The rearrangement uses TRBV12-3 or TRBV12-4 and TRBJ2-1; no clear D gene. V lost 8 bases and J lost 11, with 10 bases in between. This CDR3 has 10 amino acids. Here the CDR3 DNA reads TGTGCCAGCGGCTCGAAGCAGCAGTTCTTC. It translates to CASGSKQQFF.

This clone has a handful of counts. The chain recombines TRBV14 with TRBJ2-1, with D perhaps TRBD2 (6 bases). This CDR3 has 16 amino acids. Germline-derived CDR1 and CDR2 are SGHDN and FVKESK. V lost 0 bases and J lost 8, with 17 bases in between. CDR3 region: CASSQDNAGRFYEQFF. DNA of the CDR3: TGTGCCAGCAGCCAAGATAACGCGGGGCGCTTTTATGAGCAGTTCTTC.

The chain combines TRBV30 with TRBJ2-1, with D tentatively TRBD1 or TRBD2 (5 bases each). Germline values: CDR1 GTSNPN, CDR2 SVGIG (reference sequence). There are 14 residues in the CDR3. Trimming pared 1 base from V and 5 bases from J, leaving 12 bases between. CDR3 loop: CAWSGEGRDNEQFF. The CDR3 nucleotides are TGTGCCTGGAGTGGAGAGGGCAGGGACAATGAGCAGTTCTTC. Looking up the rest from reference TRBV30 and TRBJ2-1 gives the full variable domain: SQTIHQWPATLVQPVGSPLSLECTVEGTSNPNLYWYRQAAGRGLQLLFYSVGIGQISSEVPQNLSASRPQDRQFILSSKKLLLSDSGFYLCAWSGEGRDNEQFFGPGTRLTVL.

A note on this clone: The junction shows a germline mismatch at one end, possibly a read error. The chain uses TRBV12-3 or TRBV12-4 and TRBJ2-7; TRBD1 matches at 8 bases. This CDR3 has 13 amino acids. The CDR3 loop reads CSSSSWTGYEQYF. The CDR3 nucleotides are TGTTCCAGCAGTTCCTGGACAGGGTACGAGCAGTACTTC.

The rearrangement links TRBV3-1 to TRBJ2-1; 14 bases line up with TRBD2. This CDR3 contains 13 residues. The V gene's germline CDR1 is LGHDT and CDR2 YNNKEL (reference sequence). V was pared by 8 bases and J by 13 bases, with 7 bases of the junction left unmatched. CDR3 in amino acids: CASRRGLAGEQFF. The CDR3 bases are TGTGCCAGCCGACGGGGACTAGCGGGAGAACAGTTCTTC.

This clone appeared many times. V usage is TRBV4-1 and J usage is TRBJ1-6; D is ambiguous. This CDR3 is built from 16 residues. The V end was cut by 0 bases, the J end by 4 bases, with 10 bases between. Germline CDR1 MGHRA, CDR2 YSYEKL. The CDR3 DNA reads TGCGCCAGCAGCCAAGAGGTTCACGGTTATAATTCACCCCTCCACTTT. Translating it yields CASSQEVHGYNSPLHF.

This clone has ten or more counts. The chain recombines TRBV3-1 with TRBJ2-7; D is undetermined. The CDR3 is 15 residues long. V was pared by 1 base and J by 0 bases, with 10 bases between. In germline, CDR1 is LGHDT, CDR2 YNNKEL (reference sequence). The CDR3 spells CASSQGPVISYEQYF. CDR3 DNA sequence: TGTGCCAGCAGCCAAGGTCCAGTGATCTCCTACGAGCAGTACTTC.

This clone was observed at least ten times. This chain joins TRBV19 and TRBJ1-4; 7 bases are shared with TRBD1. This CDR3 has 17 amino acids. Germline trimming cut 4 bases from V and 0 bases from J; bases unmatched to any gene: 8. The germline V gene encodes CDR1 LNHDA and CDR2 SQIVND (reference sequence). The CDR3 loop is CASSRRQGSATNEKLFF. The CDR3 nucleotides are TGTGCCAGTAGTAGGAGACAGGGATCCGCAACTAATGAAAAACTGTTTTTT.

To note about this clone: The junction shows a germline mismatch at one end, possibly a read error. This rearrangement joins TRBV5-1 to TRBJ2-7, with D maybe TRBD1 (6 bases). The CDR3 has 15 residues. Germline CDR1 and CDR2: SGHRS and YFSETQ. CDR3 residues: CASDFKYRVSYEQYF. In nucleotides, the CDR3 is TGCGCCAGCGACTTCAAGTACAGGGTTTCCTATGAGCAGTACTTC.

This clone was counted at least ten times. The chain uses TRBV19 and TRBJ2-4, with 7 bases aligning to TRBD1. The CDR3 totals 15 residues. The V and J ends lost 3 bases and 6 bases, in that order; junction bases with no gene match: 8. Germline assignment: CDR1 LNHDA and CDR2 SQIVND (reference sequence). The CDR3 DNA sequence: TGTGCCAGTAGTATGACAGGGTATGGGATAAACATTCAGTACTTC. It is translated as CASSMTGYGINIQYF.

This clone was seen many times. The CDR3 DNA reads as TGTGCCAGCAGCCAAGTGCTCCTCTCTGGGGCCAACGTCCTGACTTTC. It yields the protein CASSQVLLSGANVLTF. The chain uses TRBV3-1 and TRBJ2-6; D not certain. CDR1 LGHDT and CDR2 YNNKEL come from the germline V gene (reference sequence). Between the trimmed V and J ends, which lost 1 base and 0 bases, there was a span of 7 bases. This CDR3 has 16 amino acids.

Comment on this clone: One end of the junction does not line up with germline, which may come from a read error. V is TRBV6-1 and J is TRBJ1-2; 9 bases line up with TRBD1. This CDR3 is built from 14 residues. Germline V CDR1 and CDR2: MNHNS, SASEGT. The CDR3 DNA is TGTGCAAGCGACCGGGACAGGGCTGTGTATGGCTACAAATTC. Translated, it gives CASDRDRAVYGYKF.

This clone was observed a few times. A much larger clonotype is one base distant, so this may be a read error. The chain recombines TRBV4-1 with TRBJ2-5; D possibly matches TRBD1 or TRBD2 (5 bases each). Per the germline V gene, CDR1 is MGHRA and CDR2 is YSYEKL. The CDR3 length is 13 residues. The CDR3 reads CANSQAEGETQYF. As DNA, the CDR3 is TGCGCCAACAGCCAGGCAGAGGGGGAGACCCAGTACTTC.